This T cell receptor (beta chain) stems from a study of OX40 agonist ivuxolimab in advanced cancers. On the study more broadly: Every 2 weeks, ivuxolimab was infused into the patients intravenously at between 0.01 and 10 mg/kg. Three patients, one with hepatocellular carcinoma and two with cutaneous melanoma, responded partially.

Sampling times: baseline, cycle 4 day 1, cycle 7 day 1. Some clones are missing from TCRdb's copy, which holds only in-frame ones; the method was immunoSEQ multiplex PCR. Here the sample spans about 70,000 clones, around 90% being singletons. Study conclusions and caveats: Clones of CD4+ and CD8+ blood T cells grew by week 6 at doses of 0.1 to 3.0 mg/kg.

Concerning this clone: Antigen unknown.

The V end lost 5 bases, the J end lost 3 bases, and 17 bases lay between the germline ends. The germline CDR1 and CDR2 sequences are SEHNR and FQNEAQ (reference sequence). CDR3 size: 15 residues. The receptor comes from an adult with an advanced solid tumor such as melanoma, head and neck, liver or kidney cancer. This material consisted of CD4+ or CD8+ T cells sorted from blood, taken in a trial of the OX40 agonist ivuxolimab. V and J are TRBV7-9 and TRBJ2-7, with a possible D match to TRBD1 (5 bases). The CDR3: CASSLGPGIDYEQYF. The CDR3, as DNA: TGTGCCAGCAGCCTGGGCCCAGGGATAGACTACGAGCAGTACTTC.